The T cell receptor gamma chain under discussion was sequenced for a study of gamma-delta T cells after stem cell transplantation. There are a few counts of this clone. TCRdb reran clone calling via CATT on the RT-PCR reads. The repertoire holds 1,000 to 1,200 gamma-chain clones, with over 25% as singletons. Sample: gamma-delta T cells. The origin of this receptor is a human donor. It is not recorded whose cells these are; they may come from a transplant donor.

CDR3 nucleotide sequence: TGTGCCACCTGGGATGGGTTTAAGAATTATTATAAGAAACTCTTT. This gives the protein CATWDGFKNYYKKLF. The gene calls are TRGV4 and TRGJ1 or TRGJ2. TCRdb carries no J gene annotation; the J gene was assigned here by matching the DNA with germline. Germline loops: CDR1 EGSTGY, CDR2 YDSYTSSV. Unmatched junction bases numbered 5, after V lost 0 bases and J lost 0 bases. This CDR3 comprises 15 residues.